This TCR beta chain originates from a study of T cell responses to AZD1222 COVID-19 vaccine. Assay: immunoSEQ multiplex PCR; the TCRdb copy retains only in-frame clones and omits some. The sample contains 26,000 or so clones, around 87% of which appear only once. This clone has more than one count but fewer than ten. The clonotype was recovered from an adult who received the AZD1222 COVID-19 vaccine. The input for sequencing was peripheral blood, taken 28 days after the second AZD1222 dose.

CDR3 DNA sequence: TGTGCCAGCGGGGTACCGGTCCACGAGCAGTACTTC. This gives the protein CASGVPVHEQYF. This chain uses TRBV27 with TRBJ2-7; unclear D gene. The CDR3 is 12 residues long. Trimming pared 8 bases from V and 5 bases from J, leaving 13 bases between. CDR1 and CDR2 (germline): MNHEY, SMNVEV (reference sequence).